This entry lists 28 T cell receptor beta chains sequenced from one sample in a study of blood T cell repertoires in COVID-19. The assay was immunoSEQ multiplex PCR, and TCRdb's table has in-frame clones only and misses some. Among fewer than 350,000 clones, about 88% were seen once, and the ten largest hold just over 1%. Sequencing was done on a sample of PBMCs or T cells enriched from blood (not recorded which). The receptors shown here come from a woman under 40 who had been exposed to COVID-19.

The rearrangement joins TRBV6-5 to TRBJ2-7; TRBD2 aligns across 8 bases. This CDR3 is built from 15 residues. The germline gives CDR1 MNHEY, CDR2 SVGAGI. With V trimmed by 2 bases and J by 4 bases, 7 bases remained unmatched. The CDR3 loop is CASSYDGTRSYEQYF. The CDR3 DNA follows: TGTGCCAGCAGTTACGATGGGACTAGATCGTACGAGCAGTACTTC.

The chain links TRBV5-1 to TRBJ2-1; D unclear. Trimming cost V 0 bases and J 10 bases, with 11 bases left between them. The length of the CDR3 is 13 residues. Per the germline V gene, CDR1 is SGHRS and CDR2 is YFSETQ. The DNA for the CDR3 is TGCGCCAGCAGCTTGGTCCTTAGCAGCGAGCAGTTCTTC. Translating gives CASSLVLSSEQFF.

This chain uses TRBV7-9 with TRBJ2-1; 10 nucleotides agree with TRBD2. The V gene end was trimmed by 4 bases and the J gene end by 8 bases; junction bases not matched to a gene: 8. The length of the CDR3 is 15 residues. CDR1 and CDR2 (germline): SEHNR, FQNEAQ (reference sequence). The CDR3 region has the DNA TGTGCCAGCAGCTCTAGCGGGAGAGGGAGCGATGAGCAGTTCTTC. It encodes CASSSSGRGSDEQFF. Using reference TRBV7-9 and TRBJ2-1 for the parts outside the CDR3, the full variable domain is DTGVSQNPRHKITKRGQNVTFRCDPISEHNRLYWYRQTLGQGPEFLTYFQNEAQLEKSRLLSDRFSAERPKGSFSTLEIQRTEQGDSAMYLCASSSSGRGSDEQFFGPGTRLTVL.

The rearrangement joins TRBV27 to TRBJ2-1, with D tentatively TRBD2 (5 bases). Trimming removed 2 bases from V and 10 bases from J, with 12 bases in between. CDR1 and CDR2 (germline): MNHEY, SMNVEV (reference sequence). The CDR3 is 13 amino acids. The CDR3 here is CASSLLPGGEQFF. The CDR3 DNA reads as TGTGCCAGCAGTTTACTACCTGGAGGCGAGCAGTTCTTC.

V and J are TRBV12-3 or TRBV12-4 and TRBJ2-1; tentative D call: TRBD2 (5 bases). The CDR3 contains 13 residues. The germline V and J ends were trimmed by 6 bases and 1 base, with 7 bases remaining between them. As DNA, the CDR3 is TGTGCCAGCAGCAGACTATCCTACAATGAGCAGTTCTTC. It translates to CASSRLSYNEQFF.

This sequence joins TRBV24-1 and TRBJ1-5; tentative D call: TRBD1 (6 bases). The CDR3 sequence is 16 residues long. The V gene lost 3 bases and the J gene lost 3 bases, with 14 bases spanning the gap. Germline CDR1 reads KGHDR; CDR2 reads SFDVKD. CDR3 region: CATSDRRGASNQPQHF. The CDR3 nucleotides read TGTGCCACCAGTGATCGCAGGGGCGCGTCCAATCAGCCCCAGCATTTT.

CDR3 protein: CATSDPGLAGPSDNEQFF. CDR3 nucleotide sequence: TGTGCCACCAGTGACCCCGGACTAGCGGGGCCCTCTGACAATGAGCAGTTCTTC. The V gene is TRBV24-1, the J gene TRBJ2-1; 12 positions agree with TRBD2. The trim removed 4 bases at V and 5 bases at J, leaving 11 bases unmatched. Germline CDR1 is KGHDR and CDR2 is SFDVKD. This CDR3 comprises 18 residues.

V and J are TRBV5-4 and TRBJ1-1; maybe TRBD1 (5 bases). Germline loops: CDR1 SGHNT, CDR2 YYREEE (reference sequence). V was shortened by 1 base and J by 2 bases, with 12 bases between the two germline ends. The CDR3 has 15 residues. In nucleotides, the CDR3 is TGTGCCAGCAGCTTGTTCCAGGGATTCAACACTGAAGCTTTCTTT. Translating it yields CASSLFQGFNTEAFF.

The chain carries TRBV6-5 and TRBJ2-1; 8 bases fit TRBD1. Germline CDR1 is MNHEY and CDR2 is SVGAGI. This CDR3 has 13 residues. V dropped 4 bases and J dropped 6; count of bases not matched to a gene: 2. The CDR3 is CASSWGQANEQFF. As DNA, the CDR3 is TGTGCCAGCAGTTGGGGACAGGCCAATGAGCAGTTCTTC.

This CDR3 is CASSIDSRLTVYEQYF. CDR3 nucleotide sequence: TGTGCCAGTAGTATAGATTCGAGACTGACAGTTTACGAGCAGTACTTC. The chain recombines TRBV19 with TRBJ2-7; tentatively, D is TRBD1 (5 bases). Looked up from germline, CDR1 is LNHDA and CDR2 is SQIVND (reference sequence). Between the trimmed V and J ends, which lost 0 bases and 4 bases, there was a span of 16 bases. The CDR3 extends over 16 amino acids.

The CDR3 here is CASSRRSVYREYEQFF. CDR3 DNA: TGTGCCAGCAGCCGTCGAAGCGTGTACAGGGAATATGAGCAGTTCTTC. V usage is TRBV11-2 and J usage is TRBJ2-1; D may be TRBD1 (6 bases). The CDR3 length is 16 residues. Germline assignment: CDR1 SGHAT and CDR2 FQNNGV. V lost 5 bases, J lost 8 bases, and 22 bases lay in between.

The chain uses TRBV3-1 (or the pseudogene TRBV3-2) and TRBJ2-3; TRBD1 is a possible D gene (5 bases). This CDR3 is 13 amino acids long. Trimming took 6 bases from V and 2 from J, leaving 9 bases between them. Germline values: CDR1 LGHDT, CDR2 YNNKEL (reference sequence). For the CDR3, the DNA is TGTGCCAGCAGTATTGGGGCCACAGATACGCAGTATTTT. It encodes CASSIGATDTQYF.

The V and J genes are TRBV2 and TRBJ2-1, with a tentative D call TRBD2 (5 bases). Per the germline V gene, CDR1 is SNHLY and CDR2 is FYNNEI. CDR3 length: 13 residues. With 6 bases removed from V and 3 bases from J, the gap between germline ends came to 9 bases. The CDR3 here is CASRPGFYNEQFF. For the CDR3, the DNA is TGTGCCAGCAGGCCGGGGTTCTACAATGAGCAGTTCTTC.

V is TRBV10-2 and J is TRBJ2-2; D not certain. CDR1 is WSHSY and CDR2 is SAAADI in the germline V gene. V lost 6 bases, J lost 5 bases, and 10 bases lay in between. The CDR3 is 13 amino acids. CDR3 in DNA: TGCGCCAGCAGGCGAGTGCGGACCGGGGAGCTGTTTTTT. It encodes CASRRVRTGELFF.

The rearrangement links TRBV5-1 to TRBJ1-2, with TRBD1 matching over 9 bases. The CDR3 sequence is 16 residues long. From germline, CDR1 is SGHRS and CDR2 YFSETQ. V gave up 4 bases and J gave up 10 bases; unmatched junction bases: 17. CDR3 DNA sequence: TGCGCCAGCAGCCCCTCCCTTGGACAGGGGTATACTCCCTACACCTTC. Translated, it gives CASSPSLGQGYTPYTF.

This sequence joins TRBV24-1 and TRBJ1-5; 9 nucleotides agree with TRBD1. V lost 4 bases to trimming and J lost 6 bases; unmatched junction nucleotides: 9. The CDR3 covers 16 residues. Germline V gene data show CDR1 as KGHDR and CDR2 as SFDVKD. CDR3 sequence: CATSEGDRGWVQPQHF. The CDR3, as DNA: TGTGCCACCAGTGAGGGTGACAGGGGGTGGGTTCAGCCCCAGCATTTT.

V and J are TRBV3-1 (or the pseudogene TRBV3-2) and TRBJ2-7; TRBD2 matches at 11 bases. This CDR3 has 20 amino acids. The germline gives CDR1 LGHDT, CDR2 YNNKEL (reference sequence). Trimming took 0 bases from V and 0 from J; bases not matched to a gene: 13. CDR3 nucleotides: TGTGCCAGCAGCCAAGACCCCTATAGCGGGAGGGCCGCTTCCTCCTACGAGCAGTACTTC. Translated, it gives CASSQDPYSGRAASSYEQYF.

The chain carries TRBV7-3 and TRBJ2-7, with 8 bases that match TRBD1. Germline-derived CDR1 and CDR2 are SGHTA and FQGTGA. Trimming removed 5 bases from V and 1 base from J; junction bases left unmatched: 7. This CDR3 contains 15 residues. The CDR3 is CASSPRGQESYEQYF. The CDR3 region has the DNA TGTGCCAGCAGCCCTAGGGGACAGGAATCCTACGAGCAGTACTTC.

This chain links TRBV7-9 with TRBJ2-1; D might be TRBD1 (5 bases). Trimming cost V 3 bases and J 6 bases, with 15 bases left between them. Per germline, CDR1 SEHNR and CDR2 FQNEAQ (reference sequence). CDR3 length: 15 residues. Here the CDR3 reads CASSFGQGYGNEQFF. CDR3 bases: TGTGCCAGCAGCTTCGGTCAGGGTTACGGCAATGAGCAGTTCTTC.

This rearrangement joins TRBV10-1 to TRBJ2-7, with 7 bases that match TRBD1. Germline CDR1 reads WNHNN; CDR2 reads SYGVQD (reference sequence). This CDR3 has 12 residues. V lost 5 bases to trimming and J lost 6 bases; unmatched junction nucleotides: 4. For the CDR3, the DNA is TGCGCCAGCAGTCGACAGGGTGGCGAGCAGTACTTC. Translating gives CASSRQGGEQYF.

The V call is TRBV7-9, the J call TRBJ2-7, with TRBD2 identical over 7 bases. The J segment lost 2 bases and the V segment lost 6 bases, leaving 10 bases of the junction unmatched. CDR1 SEHNR and CDR2 FQNEAQ come from the germline V gene (reference sequence). The CDR3 sequence is 15 residues long. The CDR3 coding sequence is TGTGCCAGCAGTCCCGCCGAGCGGGGAACCTACGAGCAGTACTTC. Its protein product is CASSPAERGTYEQYF.

The chain is built from TRBV28 and TRBJ1-5; tentative D call: TRBD1 (5 bases). Germline CDR1 and CDR2: MDHEN and SYDVKM. V was pared by 6 bases and J by 4 bases, with 7 bases between. This CDR3 has 12 amino acids. In DNA form, the CDR3 reads TGTGCCAGCAGGACAGCTAATCAGCCCCAGCATTTT. Its translation: CASRTANQPQHF. Full variable domain (rest looked up from reference TRBV28 and TRBJ1-5): DVKVTQSSRYLVKRTGEKVFLECVQDMDHENMFWYRQDPGLGLRLIYFSYDVKMKEKGDIPEGYSVSREKKERFSLILESASTNQTSMYLCASRTANQPQHFGDGTRLSIL.

V and J are TRBV6-1 and TRBJ1-4, with 9 nucleotides matching TRBD1. J was trimmed by 4 bases and V by 3 bases; bases with no gene match: 6. This CDR3 region has 16 residues. Per germline, CDR1 MNHNS and CDR2 SASEGT. The CDR3 is CASSELAGQGNEKLFF. The CDR3 bases are TGTGCCAGCAGTGAGTTGGCGGGACAGGGTAATGAAAAACTGTTTTTT.

This chain joins TRBV12-3 or TRBV12-4 and TRBJ1-2; D is unclear. This CDR3 spans 13 amino acids. Trimming left V 3 bases short and J 8 bases short, with 13 bases between. The CDR3 loop reads CASSFNRRGGYTF. The CDR3 DNA is TGTGCCAGCAGTTTCAACCGCCGCGGAGGCTACACCTTC.

This chain links TRBV2 with TRBJ2-1; D uncertain. V shed 3 bases and J shed 9 bases, with 9 bases lying between them. This CDR3 has 12 amino acids. The V gene's germline CDR1 is SNHLY and CDR2 FYNNEI. The CDR3 bases are TGTGCCAGCAGTGAGGAGTATGGTGAGCAGTTCTTC. This sequence encodes CASSEEYGEQFF.

Comments on this clone: Different DNA sequences within this sample yield the same CDR3. The chain carries TRBV6-5 and TRBJ2-1; 9 positions match TRBD2. The V segment lost 0 bases and the J segment 2 bases; nucleotides outside the gene matches: 2. CDR3 size: 16 residues. Germline V gene data show CDR1 as MNHEY and CDR2 as SVGAGI. This chain's CDR3 is CASSYSTSGAYNEQFF. The DNA of the CDR3 is TGTGCCAGCAGTTACTCGACTAGCGGAGCCTACAATGAGCAGTTCTTC.

The genes are TRBV7-9 and TRBJ2-5; no reliable D call. CDR3 size: 12 residues. Trimming took off 3 bases at V and 5 bases at J, with 7 bases between the two ends. CDR1 and CDR2 from the germline V gene are SEHNR and FQNEAQ (reference sequence). The CDR3, as DNA: TGTGCCAGCAGCTTGGAAGCGGAGACCCAGTACTTC. Translating gives CASSLEAETQYF.

This clone was seen more than once but under ten times. The V and J genes are TRBV3-1 (or the pseudogene TRBV3-2) and TRBJ1-2; 9 bases map to TRBD1. The CDR3 is made up of 16 amino acids. The germline V gene encodes CDR1 LGHDT and CDR2 YNNKEL (reference sequence). Trimming removed 1 base from V and 4 bases from J; junction bases left unmatched: 7. This CDR3 reads CASSQVTGGRGYGYTF. DNA of the CDR3: TGTGCCAGCAGCCAAGTTACAGGGGGCAGAGGCTATGGCTACACCTTC.